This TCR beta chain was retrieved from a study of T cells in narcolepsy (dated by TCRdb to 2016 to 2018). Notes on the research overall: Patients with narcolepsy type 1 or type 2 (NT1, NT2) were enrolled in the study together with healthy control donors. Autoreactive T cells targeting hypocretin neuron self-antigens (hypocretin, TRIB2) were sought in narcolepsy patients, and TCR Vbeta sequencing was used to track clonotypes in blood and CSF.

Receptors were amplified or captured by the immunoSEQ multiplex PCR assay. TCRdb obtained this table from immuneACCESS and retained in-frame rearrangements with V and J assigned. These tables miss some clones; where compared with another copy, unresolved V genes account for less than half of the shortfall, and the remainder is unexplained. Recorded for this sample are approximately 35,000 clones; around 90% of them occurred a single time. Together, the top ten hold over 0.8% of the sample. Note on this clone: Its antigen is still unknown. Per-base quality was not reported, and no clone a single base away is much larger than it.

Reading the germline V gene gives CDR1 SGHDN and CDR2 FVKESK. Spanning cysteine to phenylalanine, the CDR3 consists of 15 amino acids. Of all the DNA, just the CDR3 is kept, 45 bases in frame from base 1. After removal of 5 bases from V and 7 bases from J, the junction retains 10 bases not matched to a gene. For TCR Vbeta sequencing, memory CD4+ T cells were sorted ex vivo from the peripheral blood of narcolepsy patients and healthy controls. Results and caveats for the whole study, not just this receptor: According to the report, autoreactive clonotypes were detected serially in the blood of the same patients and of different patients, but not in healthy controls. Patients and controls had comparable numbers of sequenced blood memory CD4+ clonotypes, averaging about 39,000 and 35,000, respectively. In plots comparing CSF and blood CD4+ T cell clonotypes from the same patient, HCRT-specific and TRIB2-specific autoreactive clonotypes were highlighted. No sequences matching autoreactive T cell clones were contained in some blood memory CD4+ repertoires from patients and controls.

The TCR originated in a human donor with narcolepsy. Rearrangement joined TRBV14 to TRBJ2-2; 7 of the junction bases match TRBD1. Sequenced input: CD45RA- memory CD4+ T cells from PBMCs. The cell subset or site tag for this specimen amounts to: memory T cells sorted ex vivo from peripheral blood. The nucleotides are TGTGCCAGCAGCTCCAGACAGGGCTTAAGCGGGGAGCTGTTTTTT. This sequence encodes CASSSRQGLSGELFF.